The T cell receptor beta chain under discussion was sequenced for a study of CD8+ T cells in alopecia areata (dated by TCRdb to the late 2010s). For context, the study as a whole: Treated patients were enrolled in an open-label pilot trial of oral tofacitinib at 5 to 10 mg twice daily for moderate-to-severe alopecia areata. Tofacitinib was given for 6 to 18 months, followed by 6 months of follow-up off drug to assess delayed response and recurrence. Disease severity in treated patients was measured with the SALT score, which quantifies the percentage of affected scalp surface area. In both human patients and the C3H/HeJ mouse model, the study applied high-throughput TCRbeta sequencing to look at T cell clonal expansion in alopecia areata. On the human side, TCRbeta sequencing was run on scalp tissue and on sorted CD4+ and CD8+ peripheral blood T cells from healthy controls and from alopecia areata patients with either patchy or totalis/universalis disease. Tofacitinib-treated patients had biopsies at baseline and at 4 and 24 weeks of treatment, with a later scalp biopsy in several patients. Scalp clonality was compared among normal scalp (n=4), patchy alopecia areata scalp (n=8), and alopecia totalis/universalis scalp (n=8). RNA was obtained with the PAXgene miRNA kit for fixed scalp, the miRNeasy kit for PBMCs, and the RNeasy kit for mouse skin. Amplification of TCRbeta CDR3 regions was done by immunoSEQ multiplex PCR using 35 Vbeta forward primers and 13 Jbeta reverse primers.

This clone was detected a few times. Its antigen specificity is not known. No clone much larger than this one lies a single base away; base qualities are absent. The treatment or condition label of this sample denotes: oral pan-JAK inhibitor, 5-10 mg twice daily. From alopecia areata patients, peripheral blood was collected along with lesional scalp punch biopsies. PBMCs were isolated by density centrifugation and stained for CD3, CD4 and CD8, after which CD4+ and CD8+ T cells were sorted on a FACSAria. The library was obtained by the immunoSEQ multiplex PCR assay. For TCR sequencing, RNA was extracted from every sample and reverse transcribed into cDNA to serve as template. SuperScript III was used for first-strand cDNA synthesis, primed with a 2:1 mix of oligo-dT and random hexamers. Amplification bias was assessed with a synthetic immune receptor repertoire, and residual bias was removed computationally. Per the authors' processing: Raw reads were preprocessed to remove errors, and CDR3 was defined according to IMGT conventions as the region from the conserved cysteine to phenylalanine. Clonality was calculated as 1 minus Shannon entropy normalized by log2 of the number of productive unique TCRs. Whether each scalp clone was CD4 or CD8 was inferred by checking scalp TCRbeta sequences against the CD4 and CD8 repertoires from sorted blood. Held by TCRdb, this immuneACCESS table contains in-frame sequences only and omits some clones. Under half of the omission traces to an unresolved V gene where checked; the cause of the rest is unknown. V and J calls and clone size are as listed in that table; D and trimming were resolved from the DNA. This sample holds 180,000 or so clones; approximately 51% were observed only once. In total, the top ten clones hold over 9.5% of the sample.

General conclusions and limits of the study: Shared TCR sequences between patients were less evident than in mice, which may be partly attributable to HLA diversity in the patient population. Compared with normal scalp, lesional scalp, particularly in alopecia totalis/universalis, had higher clonality and more expanded CD8+ clones, which suggests antigenic drive. Scalp TCR repertoire analysis is complicated because resident alphabeta T cells in normal human skin are also sequenced, whereas mouse skin is dominated by gammadelta T cells. Because the treated cohort was small and had only one nonresponder, larger studies are needed to examine links between baseline CD8+ expansion and response. Tofacitinib significantly lowered scalp clonality and the number of expanded CD8+ clones among the top 100 scalp clones. Many expanded lesional clones were found to persist in scalp and blood during tofacitinib treatment, and relapse after treatment cessation may be partly explained by this persistence.

CDR1 and CDR2 were assigned from the germline V gene (reference sequence) as MNHEY and SMNVEV. V drops 4 bases and J drops 7 bases, leaving 8 bases in between. The CDR3 runs 13 residues from the cysteine to the phenylalanine. CDR3 DNA is the only sequence kept; it has 39 bases, read in frame from the first base. Sequenced here: CD8+ T cells sorted from blood, sampled around week 54, from a patient treated with tofacitinib. The clonotype originates from a human donor with alopecia areata. The chain employs TRBV27 and TRBJ1-6, with the D gene too uncertain to name. Here is the DNA: TGTGCCAGCAGTTCTCCCGGGAATTCACCCCTCCACTTT. Translated, it gives CASSSPGNSPLHF.